This T cell receptor beta chain was observed in a study of blood T cell repertoires in COVID-19. On the study more broadly: Collection of acute and convalescent COVID-19 samples took place in the United States, Italy and Spain.

Original handling: The assay estimated nucleated cells by amplifying reference gene primers. The method was immunoSEQ multiplex PCR; TCRdb's version includes in-frame clones alone and lacks a portion of them. The DNA was the basis for D and trimming; V, J and clone size are from that table. The sample includes 150,000 to 200,000 clones, approximately 92% of them seen just once. V lost 10 bases and J lost 3; bases outside the gene matches: 24. Germline loops: CDR1 LNHDA, CDR2 SQIVND (reference sequence). The CDR3 is 19 amino acids. The sequencing sample was made of peripheral blood. This receptor was taken from a woman aged 50 to 65 with acute or convalescent COVID-19. This chain uses TRBV19 with TRBJ2-4, with 7 bases aligning to TRBD1. This chain's CDR3 is CATLPGTEFSGGGKNIQYF. In DNA form, the CDR3 reads TGTGCCACCCTACCAGGGACAGAATTTTCAGGAGGTGGCAAAAACATTCAGTACTTC.